Reported below is one TCR beta chain. Its target antigen remains unknown. It has no much larger one-base neighbor in the sample; base qualities were not kept. These data originate in a study of T cell responses to AZD1222 COVID-19 vaccine (dated by TCRdb to the early 2020s). General notes on the study: Because spike-specific TCR depth and breadth did not differ between the two schedules, AZD1222 recipients who got a second dose at roughly 4 weeks were pooled with those who got a second dose at roughly 12 weeks. TCR sequencing covered roughly 230 trial participants: roughly 200 given two doses of AZD1222 and about 26 given two doses of MenACWY control vaccine. Enrollment into the trials was organized by age into subgroups of 18-55, 56-69 and 70-plus years, and those subgroups contained about 150, 27 and 61 TCR-sequenced participants, respectively.

The CDR3 regions of human TCRbeta chains were analyzed by immunosequencing. The paper's processing steps were these. TCRs in the repertoires were compared against a reference library of SARS-CoV-2-specific TCRs that had been generated with the MIRA antigen-specificity platform. Breadth meant the fraction of unique TCRs that were SARS-CoV-2-associated, whereas depth meant the fraction of total T cells that were SARS-CoV-2-associated. Each spike-specific TCR was assigned to its reactive spike region and to a CD4 or CD8 class using the MIRA data. Log10-transformed breadth and depth values were compared by one-way ANOVA with Sidak's multiple comparisons tests. TCRdb carries this immuneACCESS record with in-frame sequences only. Its versions omit some clonotypes, under half of them owing to an unresolved V gene in the studies checked, with the rest unexplained. That table is the source of V, J and clone size, and D and trimming were worked out from the DNA. The sample data list 120,000 or so clones, and around 87% of these were observed just once. The ten largest account for about 10% of the sample.

General findings and caveats noted by the study authors: Nearly half of unique spike-specific TCRs reportedly recognized epitopes outside regions mutated in the B.1.351 and B.1.1.7 variants. Most participants were white British and females outnumbered males, and the authors suggested that clonal diversity may have been underestimated. Because no day 14 peak-response samples were available, the repertoires could be characterized only after the peak T cell response. Vaccine-associated CD4 TCRs spanned the whole spike protein, with dominant responses in regions 160-218 and 743-854. Conclusions about previously exposed vaccinees are limited, since just a handful of AZD1222 recipients were seropositive for SARS-CoV-2 at baseline. A significant rise in spike-specific TCR breadth and depth was observed after two AZD1222 doses relative to day 0 and relative to MenACWY recipients. The 56-69-year group was small, and its depth increase did not reach significance, likely because of low power.

Sample time point, as interpreted from the label and publication: baseline before first vaccination. Vaccinee samples were obtained from the UK trials COV001 and COV002, which included a single-blind randomized controlled phase 2/3 trial of AZD1222 (ChAdOx1 nCoV-19) in healthy adults. For TCRbeta chain sequencing, PBMC samples were collected from trial participants at day 0 and at day 28 after the second dose. CDR1 and CDR2 are read off the germline V gene (reference sequence) as MNHEY and SMNVEV. V is cut back by 4 bases and J by 6 bases, with 4 bases in the junction unmatched. Taken from cysteine to phenylalanine, the CDR3 has 15 residues. The entry retains the CDR3 DNA only, 45 bases that are in frame from base 1.

The TCR was taken from an adult in good health. This material consisted of peripheral blood, taken on day 0 of AZD1222 vaccination. The V and J genes are TRBV27 and TRBJ2-1; the junction holds 12 bases that match TRBD1. The DNA sequence is as follows: TGTGCCAGCAGTTCGGGACAGGGGGCCGGCAATGAGCAGTTCTTC. Protein translation: CASSSGQGAGNEQFF.